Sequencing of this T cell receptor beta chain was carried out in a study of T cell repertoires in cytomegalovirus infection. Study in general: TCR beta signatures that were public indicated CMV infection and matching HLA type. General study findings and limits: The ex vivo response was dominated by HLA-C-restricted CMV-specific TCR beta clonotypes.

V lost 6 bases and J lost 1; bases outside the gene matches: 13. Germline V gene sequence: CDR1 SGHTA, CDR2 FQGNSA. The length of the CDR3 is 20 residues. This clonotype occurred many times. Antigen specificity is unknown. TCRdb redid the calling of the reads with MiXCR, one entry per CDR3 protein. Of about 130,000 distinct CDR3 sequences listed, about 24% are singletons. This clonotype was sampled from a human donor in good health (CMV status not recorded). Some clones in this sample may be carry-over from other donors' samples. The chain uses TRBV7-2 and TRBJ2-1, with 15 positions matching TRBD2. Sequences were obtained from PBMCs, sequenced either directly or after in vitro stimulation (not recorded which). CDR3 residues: CASSSAAGTSGRRSYNEQFF. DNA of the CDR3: TGTGCCAGCAGTTCTGCCGCCGGGACTAGCGGGAGGAGGTCCTACAATGAGCAGTTCTTC.